These 21 T cell receptor beta chains were sequenced from one sample in a study of T-cell reconstitution after alpha-beta-depleted transplantation in children. As it was prepared, the TCRbeta library received unique molecular identifiers. A single record per CDR3 protein comes from TCRdb applying MiXCR to the PCR reads. The data show hundreds of thousands of distinct CDR3 sequences, with 10% to 15% seen just once and 2.2% held by the top ten. The source was PBMCs, mostly from graft donor cells, collected 360 days after TCRalphabeta/CD19-depleted stem cell transplant. These receptors all come from a male patient aged 10 to 17 who had a stem cell transplant for acute myeloid leukemia, so the T cells may come from the graft donor.

In the case of this clonotype: The junction departs from germline at one end; a sequencing error may be responsible. The J gene is TRBJ2-2, the V gene TRBV7-2, with 9 bases fitting TRBD2. This CDR3 spans 15 amino acids. Germline lookup yields CDR1 SGHTA and CDR2 FQGNSA. The CDR3 region is CASSSLAGNTGELYF. The CDR3 nucleotides read TGTGCCAGCAGCTCGCTAGCGGGGAACACCGGGGAGCTGTATTTT.

This clonotype was counted between two and nine times. The gene calls are TRBV12-3 or TRBV12-4 and TRBJ2-1; 7 bases map to TRBD1. The V and J ends lost 5 bases and 5 bases, in that order; junction bases with no gene match: 12. The CDR3 has 16 residues. CDR3 DNA sequence: TGTGCCAGCAGTGAAATTGGGACAGCGACCCACAATGAGCAGTTCTTC. It encodes CASSEIGTATHNEQFF.

This clonotype appeared a few times. The V and J genes are TRBV20-1 and TRBJ2-7; 8 bases are a match to TRBD2. Germline values: CDR1 DFQATT, CDR2 SNEGSKA (reference sequence). V was clipped by 3 bases and J by 4 bases; unmatched bases: 11. This CDR3 region has 15 residues. For the CDR3, the DNA is TGCAGTGCTAGCCCAATTAGCGGGAAGGTTTACGAGCAGTACTTC. This gives the protein CSASPISGKVYEQYF.

This sequence joins TRBV7-6 and TRBJ2-1; 14 nucleotides agree with TRBD2. J gave up 12 bases and V 0 bases, and 4 bases lay outside the gene matches. The CDR3 loop spans 15 amino acids. Germline assignment: CDR1 SGHVS and CDR2 FNYEAQ. The CDR3 nucleotides read TGTGCCAGCAGCTTAGCGGGACTAGCGGGAGTCAGGCAGTTCTTC. Residues: CASSLAGLAGVRQFF.

This rearrangement joins TRBV6-2 or TRBV6-3 to TRBJ2-3; no definite D call. The CDR3 covers 12 residues. Germline loops: CDR1 MNHEY, CDR2 SVGEGT. Trimming stripped 8 bases from V and 1 base from J, with 7 bases between. The CDR3 loop is CASDGRTDTQYF. CDR3 sequence (DNA): TGTGCCAGCGATGGCCGCACAGATACGCAGTATTTT.

Only a few counts were recorded for this clonotype. This chain connects TRBV29-1 to TRBJ1-2; D not certain. This CDR3 has 16 residues. V was pared by 3 bases and J by 5 bases, with 22 bases between. The germline V gene encodes CDR1 SQVTM and CDR2 ANQGSEA. The CDR3 sequence: CSVEERRREQPYGYTF. CDR3 sequence (DNA): TGCAGCGTTGAGGAAAGGAGACGGGAGCAGCCTTATGGCTACACCTTC.

V is TRBV24-1 and J is TRBJ2-5; D not certain. The V end lost 5 bases, the J end lost 6 bases, and 6 bases lay between the germline ends. This CDR3 is 11 amino acids long. Germline V gives CDR1 KGHDR, CDR2 SFDVKD. CDR3 region: CATSGGQTQYF. Here the CDR3 DNA reads TGTGCCACCAGTGGTGGGCAGACCCAGTACTTC.

This clonotype came up a few times. This chain joins TRBV20-1 and TRBJ2-1, with D hard to call. In germline, CDR1 is DFQATT, CDR2 SNEGSKA (reference sequence). The CDR3 is 14 residues long. V was shortened by 1 base and J by 8 bases, with 15 bases between the two germline ends. In DNA form, the CDR3 reads TGCAGTGCTAGAGGACCCGGTTGGGCAGATGAGCAGTTCTTC. This codes for CSARGPGWADEQFF.

The gene calls are TRBV25-1 and TRBJ2-6; D possibly corresponds to TRBD1 (5 bases). Trimming stripped 7 bases from V and 3 bases from J, with 16 bases between. The CDR3 spans 16 residues. Germline V gives CDR1 MGHDK, CDR2 SYGVNS. The CDR3 region has the DNA TGTGCCAGCAATAGGGGTAGGGGAAGTGGGGCCAACGTCCTGACTTTC. It encodes CASNRGRGSGANVLTF.

This clonotype was picked up many times. The chain is built from TRBV4-2 and TRBJ2-2; D is unresolved. The CDR3 loop spans 15 amino acids. Trimming removed 0 bases from V and 1 base from J, with 6 bases in between. Germline values: CDR1 LGHNA, CDR2 YNFKEQ. CDR3 sequence: CASSQDRQNTGELFF. The DNA for the CDR3 is TGTGCCAGCAGCCAAGATAGACAGAACACCGGGGAGCTGTTTTTT.

Many counts were recorded for this clonotype. This chain connects TRBV29-1 to TRBJ2-5; D is perhaps TRBD1 (6 bases). Deletions cut 5 bases from V and 2 bases from J, with 9 bases between. The CDR3 spans 12 residues. The V gene's germline CDR1 is SQVTM and CDR2 ANQGSEA. CDR3 in amino acids: CSVRTDQETQYF. The CDR3 DNA is TGCAGCGTTCGGACAGATCAAGAGACCCAGTACTTC.

This CDR3 reads CASSAHAGGFSTDTQYF. Written as DNA, the CDR3 is TGTGCCAGCAGCGCTCACGCGGGAGGTTTTAGCACAGATACGCAGTATTTT. The rearrangement uses TRBV6-1 and TRBJ2-3, with TRBD2 matching over 8 bases. Germline V CDR1 and CDR2: MNHNS, SASEGT. This CDR3 has 17 amino acids. V gave up 6 bases and J gave up 0 bases; unmatched junction bases: 11.

This clonotype has more than one count but fewer than ten. The V gene is TRBV5-6, the J gene TRBJ2-2, with 12 bases aligning to TRBD2. V lost 3 bases and J lost 4; bases outside the gene matches: 7. This CDR3 region has 17 residues. Germline V lookup: CDR1 SGHDT, CDR2 YYEEEE. In DNA, the CDR3 is TGTGCCAGCAGCTCGCCTAGCGGGAGGGCCGGCACCGGGGAGCTGTTTTTT. This codes for CASSSPSGRAGTGELFF.

This clonotype was seen only a few times. The rearrangement links TRBV14 to TRBJ2-1, with 12 bases aligning to TRBD2. The V gene's germline CDR1 is SGHDN and CDR2 FVKESK. V gave up 2 bases and J gave up 7 bases; unmatched junction bases: 6. This CDR3 spans 16 amino acids. The CDR3 reads CASSQLRLAGVNEQFF. The CDR3 coding sequence is TGTGCCAGCAGCCAATTAAGACTAGCGGGAGTAAATGAGCAGTTCTTC.

Written as DNA, the CDR3 is TGTGCCAGCAGCTTACCCCCGGGAGGGGGATTGGAGCAGTACTTC. Amino acids: CASSLPPGGGLEQYF. The chain links TRBV7-3 to TRBJ2-7, with 8 bases lining up with TRBD2. CDR1 is SGHTA and CDR2 is FQGTGA in the germline V gene. The CDR3 has 15 residues. After removal of 2 bases from V and 7 bases from J, the junction contained 10 bases not matched to a gene. The full variable domain, completed using reference TRBV7-3 and TRBJ2-7, is GAGVSQTPSNKVTEKGKYVELRCDPISGHTALYWYRQSLGQGPEFLIYFQGTGAADDSGLPNDRFFAVRPEGSVSTLKIQRTERGDSAVYLCASSLPPGGGLEQYFGPGTRLTVT.

The rearrangement links TRBV7-2 to TRBJ1-5; 7 bases are a match to TRBD1. Trimming at V came to 6 bases and at J to 4 bases, leaving 9 bases not matched to a gene. Germline CDR1 reads SGHTA; CDR2 reads FQGNSA. The CDR3 runs to 15 residues. This CDR3 reads CASREDRVGNQPQHF. In DNA, the CDR3 is TGTGCCAGCAGGGAAGACAGGGTAGGGAATCAGCCCCAGCATTTT. The variable domain in full, with the rest retrieved from reference TRBV7-2 and TRBJ1-5, is GAGVSQSPSNKVTEKGKDVELRCDPISGHTALYWYRQSLGQGLEFLIYFQGNSAPDKSGLPSDRFSAERTGGSVSTLTIQRTQQEDSAVYLCASREDRVGNQPQHFGDGTRLSIL.

This rearrangement joins TRBV9 to TRBJ2-7; possible D gene TRBD1, 5 bases. This CDR3 is 14 amino acids long. Germline CDR1 reads SGDLS; CDR2 reads YYNGEE. V was pared by 3 bases and J by 7 bases, with 17 bases between. The CDR3, as DNA: TGTGCCAGCAGCGGAAGCGCAGGGCTGGGAGAGCAGTACTTC. Its translation: CASSGSAGLGEQYF.

This clonotype was detected ten times or more. The CDR3 here is CSARDEGRIAHEQFF. CDR3 nucleotides: TGCAGTGCTAGAGATGAAGGACGCATTGCCCATGAGCAGTTCTTC. This rearrangement joins TRBV20-1 to TRBJ2-1; D not resolved. V shed 0 bases and J shed 8 bases, with 17 bases lying between them. The germline V gene encodes CDR1 DFQATT and CDR2 SNEGSKA (reference sequence). The CDR3 extends over 15 amino acids.

This clonotype has ten or more counts. The chain uses TRBV29-1 and TRBJ2-1; a possible D gene is TRBD2 (8 bases). V shed 8 bases and J shed 4 bases, with 24 bases lying between them. CDR1 and CDR2 from the germline V gene are SQVTM and ANQGSEA. The CDR3 totals 16 residues. DNA for the CDR3: TGCAGCTTCCGAGGGGGCAGCGGGGGACGATACAATGAGCAGTTCTTC. Translated: CSFRGGSGGRYNEQFF.

This clonotype was observed a handful of times. V is TRBV20-1 and J is TRBJ2-2; 8 bases are a match to TRBD1. The CDR3 spans 17 residues. Germline V CDR1 and CDR2: DFQATT, SNEGSKA (reference sequence). V lost 0 bases, J lost 0 bases, and 6 bases stayed unmatched. CDR3 DNA: TGCAGTGCTAGAGACCTTTCAGGGGGCCCGAACACCGGGGAGCTGTTTTTT. This encodes CSARDLSGGPNTGELFF.

The CDR3 region is CATSVVGSYNEQFF. Written as DNA, the CDR3 is TGTGCCACCAGTGTGGTAGGTTCCTACAATGAGCAGTTCTTC. This chain connects TRBV24-1 to TRBJ2-1; unclear D gene. Germline lookup yields CDR1 KGHDR and CDR2 SFDVKD. The CDR3 loop spans 14 amino acids. Trimming removed 5 bases at V and 1 base at J, with 8 bases between.